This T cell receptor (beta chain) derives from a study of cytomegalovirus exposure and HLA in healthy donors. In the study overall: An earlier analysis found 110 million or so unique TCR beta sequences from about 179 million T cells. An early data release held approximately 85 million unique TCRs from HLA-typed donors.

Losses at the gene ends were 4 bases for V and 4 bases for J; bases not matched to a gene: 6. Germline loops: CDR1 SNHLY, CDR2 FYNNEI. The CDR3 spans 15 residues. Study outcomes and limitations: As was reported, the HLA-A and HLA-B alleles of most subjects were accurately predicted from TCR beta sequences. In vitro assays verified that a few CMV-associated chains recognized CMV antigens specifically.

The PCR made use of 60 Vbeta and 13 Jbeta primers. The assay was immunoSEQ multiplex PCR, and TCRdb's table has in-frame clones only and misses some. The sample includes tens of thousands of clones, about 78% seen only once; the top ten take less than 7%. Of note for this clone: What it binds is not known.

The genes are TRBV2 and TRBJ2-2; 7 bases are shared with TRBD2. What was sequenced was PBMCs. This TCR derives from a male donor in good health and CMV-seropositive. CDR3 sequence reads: CASSAGPGGTGELFF. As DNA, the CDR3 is TGTGCCAGCAGTGCAGGCCCGGGGGGCACCGGGGAGCTGTTTTTT.